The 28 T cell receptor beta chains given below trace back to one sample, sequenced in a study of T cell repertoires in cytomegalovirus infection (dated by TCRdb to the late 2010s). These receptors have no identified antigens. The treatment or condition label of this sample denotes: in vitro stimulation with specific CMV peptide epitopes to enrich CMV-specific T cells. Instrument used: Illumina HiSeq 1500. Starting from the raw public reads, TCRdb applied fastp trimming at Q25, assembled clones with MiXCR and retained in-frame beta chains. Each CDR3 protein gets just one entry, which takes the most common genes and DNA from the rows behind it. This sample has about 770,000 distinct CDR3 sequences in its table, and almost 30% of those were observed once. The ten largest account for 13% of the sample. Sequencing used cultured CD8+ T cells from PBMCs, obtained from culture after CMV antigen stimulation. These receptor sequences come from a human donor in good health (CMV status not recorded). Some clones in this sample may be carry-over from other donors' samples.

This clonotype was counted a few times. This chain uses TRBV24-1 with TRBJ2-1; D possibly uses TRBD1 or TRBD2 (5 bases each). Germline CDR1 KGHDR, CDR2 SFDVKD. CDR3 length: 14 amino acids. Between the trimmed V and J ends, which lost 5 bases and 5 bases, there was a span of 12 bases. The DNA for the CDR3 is TGTGCCACCAGTGCGGGACGGGCTAACAATGAGCAGTTCTTC. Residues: CATSAGRANNEQFF.

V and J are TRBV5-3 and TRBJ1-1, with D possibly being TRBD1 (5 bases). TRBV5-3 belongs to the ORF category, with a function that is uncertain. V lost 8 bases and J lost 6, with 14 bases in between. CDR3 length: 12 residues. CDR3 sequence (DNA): TGTGCCAGCAGTTCAGGGTACGCTGAAGCTTTCTTT. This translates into CASSSGYAEAFF.

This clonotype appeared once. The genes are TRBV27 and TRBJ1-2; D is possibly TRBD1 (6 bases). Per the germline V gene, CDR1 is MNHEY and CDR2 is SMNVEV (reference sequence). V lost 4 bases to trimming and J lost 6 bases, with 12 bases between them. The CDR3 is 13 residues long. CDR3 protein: CASSSWTEDGYTF. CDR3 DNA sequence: TGTGCCAGCAGTTCCTGGACAGAGGATGGCTACACCTTC.

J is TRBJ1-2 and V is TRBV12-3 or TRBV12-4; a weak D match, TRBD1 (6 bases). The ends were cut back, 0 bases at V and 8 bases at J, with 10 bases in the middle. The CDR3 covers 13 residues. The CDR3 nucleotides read TGTGCCAGCAGTTTAGCGGGGGCACAGGGCTACACCTTC. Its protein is CASSLAGAQGYTF.

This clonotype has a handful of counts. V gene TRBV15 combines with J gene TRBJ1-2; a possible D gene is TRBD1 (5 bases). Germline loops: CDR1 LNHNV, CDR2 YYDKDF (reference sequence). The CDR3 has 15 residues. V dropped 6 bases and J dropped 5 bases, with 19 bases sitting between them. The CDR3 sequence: CATSIQGYHRYGYTF. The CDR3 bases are TGTGCCACCAGTATTCAGGGTTACCATCGATATGGCTACACCTTC.

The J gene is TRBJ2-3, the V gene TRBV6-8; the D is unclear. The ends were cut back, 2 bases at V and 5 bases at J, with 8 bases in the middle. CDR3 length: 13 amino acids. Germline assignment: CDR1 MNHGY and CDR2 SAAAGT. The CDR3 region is CASSYLGKDTQYF. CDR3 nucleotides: TGTGCCAGCAGTTACCTTGGGAAAGATACGCAGTATTTT.

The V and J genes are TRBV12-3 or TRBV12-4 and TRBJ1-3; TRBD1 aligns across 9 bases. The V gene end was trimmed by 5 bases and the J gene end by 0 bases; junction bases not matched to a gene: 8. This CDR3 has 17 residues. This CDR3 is CASSSRDRVVSGNTIYF. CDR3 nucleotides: TGTGCCAGCAGTAGCCGGGACAGGGTTGTCTCTGGAAACACCATATATTTT.

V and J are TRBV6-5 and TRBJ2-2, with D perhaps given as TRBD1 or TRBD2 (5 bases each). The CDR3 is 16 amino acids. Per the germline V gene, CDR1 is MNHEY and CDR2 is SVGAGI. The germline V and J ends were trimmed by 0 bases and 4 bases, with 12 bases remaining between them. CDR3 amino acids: CASSYSSPGPTGELFF. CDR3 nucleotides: TGTGCCAGCAGTTACTCGAGTCCGGGGCCCACCGGGGAGCTGTTTTTT.

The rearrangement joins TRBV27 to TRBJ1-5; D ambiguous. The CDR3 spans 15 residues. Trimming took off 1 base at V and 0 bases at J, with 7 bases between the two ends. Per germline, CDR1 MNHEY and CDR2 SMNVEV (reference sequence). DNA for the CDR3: TGTGCCAGCAGTTTATTATCGGGTAGCAATCAGCCCCAGCATTTT. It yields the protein CASSLLSGSNQPQHF.

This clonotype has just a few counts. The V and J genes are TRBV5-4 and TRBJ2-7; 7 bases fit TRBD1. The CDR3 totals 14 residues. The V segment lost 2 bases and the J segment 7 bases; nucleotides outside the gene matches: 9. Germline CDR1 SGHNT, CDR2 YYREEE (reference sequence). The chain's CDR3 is CASSFNPTGVEQYF. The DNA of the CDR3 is TGTGCCAGCAGCTTCAACCCAACAGGGGTAGAGCAGTACTTC. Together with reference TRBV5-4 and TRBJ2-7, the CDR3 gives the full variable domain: ETGVTQSPTHLIKTRGQQVTLRCSSQSGHNTVSWYQQALGQGPQFIFQYYREEENGRGNFPPRFSGLQFPNYSSELNVNALELDDSALYLCASSFNPTGVEQYFGPGTRLTVT.

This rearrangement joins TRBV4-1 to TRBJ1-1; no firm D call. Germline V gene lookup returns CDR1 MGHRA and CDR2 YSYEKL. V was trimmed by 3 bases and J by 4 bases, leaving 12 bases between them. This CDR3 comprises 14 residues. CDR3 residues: CASSHGRLGTEAFF. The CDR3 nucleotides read TGCGCCAGCAGCCATGGACGCCTTGGCACTGAAGCTTTCTTT.

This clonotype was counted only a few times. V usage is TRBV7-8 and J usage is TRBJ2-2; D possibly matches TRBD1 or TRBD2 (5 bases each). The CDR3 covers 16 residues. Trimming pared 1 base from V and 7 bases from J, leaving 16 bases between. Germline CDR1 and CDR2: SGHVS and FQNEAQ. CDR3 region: CASSLVELGESGELFF. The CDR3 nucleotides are TGTGCCAGCAGCTTAGTAGAGTTAGGGGAGAGCGGGGAGCTGTTTTTT.

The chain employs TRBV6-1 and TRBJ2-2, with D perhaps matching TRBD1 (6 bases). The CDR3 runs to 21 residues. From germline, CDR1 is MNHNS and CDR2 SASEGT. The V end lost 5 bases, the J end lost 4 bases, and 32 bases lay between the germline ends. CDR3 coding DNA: TGTGCCAGCAGTTATGACGGACAGCGGCAACGAGGGGCGTGGGTCACCGGGGAGCTGTTTTTT. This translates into CASSYDGQRQRGAWVTGELFF.

CDR3 region: CASSLRGPGLSSNQPQHF. The CDR3, as DNA: TGTGCCAGCAGTTTAAGGGGGCCCGGCCTCTCATCCAATCAGCCCCAGCATTTT. The J gene is TRBJ1-5, the V gene TRBV27; TRBD1 matches at 7 bases. The CDR3 totals 18 residues. The junction had 13 bases not matched to a gene; V was cut back by 2 bases and J by 3 bases. CDR1 and CDR2 from the germline V gene are MNHEY and SMNVEV (reference sequence).

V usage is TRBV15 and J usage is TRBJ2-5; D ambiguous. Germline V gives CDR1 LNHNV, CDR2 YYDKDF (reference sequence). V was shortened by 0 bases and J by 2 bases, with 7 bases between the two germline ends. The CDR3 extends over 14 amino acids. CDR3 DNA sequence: TGTGCCACCAGCAGAGATTTCAGACAAGAGACCCAGTACTTC. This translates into CATSRDFRQETQYF.

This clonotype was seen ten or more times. Written as DNA, the CDR3 is TGTGCCAGCAGCTTAGGGGGCTTGGATGAGCAGTTCTTC. Residues: CASSLGGLDEQFF. This rearrangement joins TRBV7-2 to TRBJ2-1, with D tentatively TRBD1 (5 bases). The CDR3 runs 13 residues. The germline gives CDR1 SGHTA, CDR2 FQGNSA. Deletions cut 1 base from V and 8 bases from J, with 9 bases between.

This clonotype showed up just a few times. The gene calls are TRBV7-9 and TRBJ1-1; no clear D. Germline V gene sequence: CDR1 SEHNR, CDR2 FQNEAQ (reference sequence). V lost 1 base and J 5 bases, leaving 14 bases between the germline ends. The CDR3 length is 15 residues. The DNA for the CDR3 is TGTGCCAGCAGCTTAGTTTCTCCGGCGGGAACTGAAGCTTTCTTT. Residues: CASSLVSPAGTEAFF.

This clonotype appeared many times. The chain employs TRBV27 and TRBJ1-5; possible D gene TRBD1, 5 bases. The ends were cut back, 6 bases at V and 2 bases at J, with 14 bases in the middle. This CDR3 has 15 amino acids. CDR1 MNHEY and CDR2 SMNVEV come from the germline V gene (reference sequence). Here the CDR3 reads CASSPLGGGNQPQHF. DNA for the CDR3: TGTGCCAGCAGCCCCCTCGGGGGAGGCAATCAGCCCCAGCATTTT.

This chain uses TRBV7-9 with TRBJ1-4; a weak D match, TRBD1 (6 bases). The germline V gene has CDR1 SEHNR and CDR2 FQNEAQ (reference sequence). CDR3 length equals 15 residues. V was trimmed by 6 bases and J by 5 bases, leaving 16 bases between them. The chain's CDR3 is CASRDYGQRNEKLFF. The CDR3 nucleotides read TGTGCCAGCAGGGACTACGGACAGAGAAATGAAAAACTGTTTTTT. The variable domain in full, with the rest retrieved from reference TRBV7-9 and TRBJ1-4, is DTGVSQNPRHKITKRGQNVTFRCDPISEHNRLYWYRQTLGQGPEFLTYFQNEAQLEKSRLLSDRFSAERPKGSFSTLEIQRTEQGDSAMYLCASRDYGQRNEKLFFGSGTQLSVL.

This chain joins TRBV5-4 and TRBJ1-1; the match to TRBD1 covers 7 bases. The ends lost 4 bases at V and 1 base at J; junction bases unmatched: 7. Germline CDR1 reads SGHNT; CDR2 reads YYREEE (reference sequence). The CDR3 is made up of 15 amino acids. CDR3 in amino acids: CASSTTGEGNTEAFF. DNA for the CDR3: TGTGCCAGCAGCACCACAGGGGAGGGGAACACTGAAGCTTTCTTT.

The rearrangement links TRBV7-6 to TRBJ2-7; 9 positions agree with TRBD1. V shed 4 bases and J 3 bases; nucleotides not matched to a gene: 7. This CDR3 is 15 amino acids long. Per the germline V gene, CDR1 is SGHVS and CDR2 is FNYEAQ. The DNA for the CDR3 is TGTGCCAGCAGCTCTCGGACAGGGGTAATCTACGAGCAGTACTTC. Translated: CASSSRTGVIYEQYF.

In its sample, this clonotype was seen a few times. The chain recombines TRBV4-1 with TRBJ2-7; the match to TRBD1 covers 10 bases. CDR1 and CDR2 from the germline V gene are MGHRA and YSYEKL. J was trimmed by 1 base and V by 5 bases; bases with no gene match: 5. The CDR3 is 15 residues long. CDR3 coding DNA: TGCGCCAGCAGCTTTAGGACAGGGGGTTCCTACGAGCAGTACTTC. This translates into CASSFRTGGSYEQYF.

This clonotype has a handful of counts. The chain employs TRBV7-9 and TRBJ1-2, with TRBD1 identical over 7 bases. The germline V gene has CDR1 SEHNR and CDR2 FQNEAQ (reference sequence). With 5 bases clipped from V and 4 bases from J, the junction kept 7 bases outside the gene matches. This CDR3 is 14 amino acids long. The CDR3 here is CASSGQDRSYGYTF. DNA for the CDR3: TGTGCCAGCAGCGGACAGGACAGGAGCTATGGCTACACCTTC.

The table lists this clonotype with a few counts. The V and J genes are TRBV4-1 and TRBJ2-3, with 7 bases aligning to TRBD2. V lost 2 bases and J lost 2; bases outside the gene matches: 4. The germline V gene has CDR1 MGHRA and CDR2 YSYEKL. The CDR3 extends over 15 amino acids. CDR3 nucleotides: TGCGCCAGCAGCCAAACAGCGGGGTTCACAGATACGCAGTATTTT. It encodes CASSQTAGFTDTQYF.

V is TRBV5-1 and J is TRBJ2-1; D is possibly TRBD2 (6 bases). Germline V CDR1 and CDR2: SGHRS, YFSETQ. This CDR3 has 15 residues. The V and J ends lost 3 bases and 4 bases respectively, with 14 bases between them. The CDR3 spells CASSWAVSGYNEQFF. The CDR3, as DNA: TGCGCCAGCAGCTGGGCGGTTAGCGGTTACAATGAGCAGTTCTTC. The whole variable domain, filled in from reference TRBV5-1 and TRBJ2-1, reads KAGVTQTPRYLIKTRGQQVTLSCSPISGHRSVSWYQQTPGQGLQFLFEYFSETQRNKGNFPGRFSGRQFSNSRSEMNVSTLELGDSALYLCASSWAVSGYNEQFFGPGTRLTVL.

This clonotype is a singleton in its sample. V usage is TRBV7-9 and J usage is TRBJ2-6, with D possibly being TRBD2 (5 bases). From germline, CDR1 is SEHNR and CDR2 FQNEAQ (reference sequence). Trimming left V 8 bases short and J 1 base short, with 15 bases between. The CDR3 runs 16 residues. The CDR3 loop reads CASEYRGNSGANVLTF. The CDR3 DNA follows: TGTGCCAGCGAGTACCGGGGAAATTCTGGGGCCAACGTCCTGACTTTC.

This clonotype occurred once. CDR3 sequence (DNA): TGTGCCAGCAGCTTAGACAGGACTAACCCCTACAATGAGCAGTTCTTC. Translation gives CASSLDRTNPYNEQFF. The rearrangement uses TRBV13 and TRBJ2-1, with a possible D match to TRBD2 (6 bases). V lost 1 base and J 2 bases, leaving 12 bases between the germline ends. CDR1 and CDR2 from the germline V gene are PRHDT and FYEKMQ (reference sequence). The CDR3 sequence is 16 residues long.

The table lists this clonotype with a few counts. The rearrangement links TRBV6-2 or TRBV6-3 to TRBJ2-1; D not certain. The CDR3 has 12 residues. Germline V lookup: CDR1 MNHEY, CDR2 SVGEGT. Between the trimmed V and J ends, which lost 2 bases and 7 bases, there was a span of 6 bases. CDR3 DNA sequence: TGTGCCAGCAGTTACGTAGTGAATGAGCAGTTCTTC. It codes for CASSYVVNEQFF.